This T cell receptor (beta chain) was observed in a study of beta chain features in type 1 diabetes. This CDR3 is 15 amino acids long. Germline V lookup: CDR1 SGHVS, CDR2 FQNEAQ. The V end lost 7 bases, the J end lost 10 bases, and 25 bases lay between the germline ends. Investigators reverse transcribed all isolated RNA, so they sequenced expressed TCRB transcripts. Only in-frame clones appear in the TCRdb table, and some are missing; sequencing was by immunoSEQ multiplex PCR. The sample has roughly 170,000 clones, around 13% seen once. The TCR sequence derives from a woman between 18 and 29 years old in good health. The chain links TRBV7-8 to TRBJ1-1; D is ambiguous. Material: central memory CD4+ T cells from blood. CDR3 loop: CASTPSVASLVAAFF. The CDR3 DNA reads TGTGCCAGCACCCCCTCCGTAGCTTCTCTAGTCGCAGCTTTCTTT.